This T cell receptor beta chain was identified in a study of cytomegalovirus exposure and HLA in healthy donors. Per germline, CDR1 MGHRA and CDR2 YSYEKL. V was pared by 4 bases and J by 7 bases, with 10 bases of the junction left unmatched. This CDR3 spans 15 amino acids. In the PCR, 60 Vbeta and 13 Jbeta primers were used. Measured with immunoSEQ multiplex PCR; TCRdb has only the in-frame clones, and not every one. The sample records 100,000 or so clones, about 13% being singletons. In this sample, this clone turned up a few times. The TCR originated in a man in his forties in good health and CMV-seropositive. The sample consisted of PBMCs. The chain uses TRBV4-1 and TRBJ1-5; 7 bases fit TRBD1. The CDR3 loop is CASSPVTQGVQPQHF. The CDR3 bases are TGCGCCAGCAGCCCCGTGACCCAGGGGGTACAGCCCCAGCATTTT.